This T cell receptor beta chain came from a study of T-cell reconstitution after alpha-beta-depleted transplantation in children. Whole-study findings and limits: Once a year had passed after transplant, T-cell counts and diversity came mostly from newly produced T cells. The high TCRbeta diversity at day 60 in some patients came from surviving recipient T cells and thymic progenitors. There were reportedly several hundred expanded graft clones from which alpha-beta T cells came about two months after transplant.

The library targeted TCRbeta and was prepared with unique molecular identifiers. TCRdb reprocessed the PCR reads via MiXCR and lists one record per CDR3 protein. The sample has some 550,000 distinct CDR3 sequences; about 23% are singletons. The V gene's germline CDR1 is MNHNS and CDR2 SASEGT. Losses at the gene ends were 6 bases for V and 6 bases for J; bases not matched to a gene: 5. The CDR3 runs 13 residues. This clonotype was recorded a few times. Antigen unknown. This chain uses TRBV6-1 with TRBJ2-4; 7 nucleotides agree with TRBD1. Sequenced here: PBMCs, mostly from graft donor cells, sampled 360 days after TCRalphabeta/CD19-depleted stem cell transplant. The sequence came from a boy younger than two who had a stem cell transplant for acute myeloid leukemia, so the T cells may come from the graft donor. CDR3 nucleotides: TGTGCCAGCAGGACAGGGTTCGCAAACATTCAGTACTTC. This codes for CASRTGFANIQYF.